This T cell receptor (beta chain) was captured in a study of T cell repertoires in cytomegalovirus infection. Study-wide context: The public TCR beta signatures pointed to both CMV infection and matching HLA type.

This clonotype was detected a few times. The antigen remains unidentified. TCRdb fed the reads into MiXCR, producing one record per CDR3 protein. The data hold roughly 920,000 distinct CDR3 sequences, with roughly 31% observed a single time. CDR1 and CDR2 from the germline V gene are MNHEY and SVGAGI. This CDR3 contains 13 residues. V was pared by 7 bases and J by 1 base, with 9 bases between. Specimen: cultured CD8+ T cells from PBMCs, collected from culture after CMV antigen stimulation. The sequence came from a human donor in good health (CMV status not recorded). Some clones in this sample may be carry-over from other donors' samples. This rearrangement joins TRBV6-5 to TRBJ2-3; D remains ambiguous. This chain's CDR3 is CASTKLGTDTQYF. The DNA of the CDR3 is TGTGCCAGCACAAAACTGGGCACAGATACGCAGTATTTT.